This is a list of T cell receptor beta chains from one sample in a study of T-cell memory formation after mild COVID-19. TCRdb redid the calling of the 5' RACE reads with MiXCR, one entry per CDR3 protein. The table shows a few hundred thousand distinct CDR3 sequences, with roughly 18% occurring only once. Sequencing was done on a sample of PBMCs or a T cell subset sorted from them (not recorded which). The receptors stem from a man aged 18 to 35 who had mild COVID-19 (a few samples of this study predate the infection). Cell type and time point are not known. Each CDR3 is given with its conserved first and last residue. Fields, in order: J gene, V gene, CDR3 protein.

J: TRBJ1-6
V: TRBV12-3/TRBV12-4
CDR3: CASSPTGMKSPLHF

J: TRBJ2-1
V: TRBV4-1
CDR3: CASSHSPLGGRYNEQFF

J: TRBJ1-4
V: TRBV28
CDR3: CASSSGTSEGEKLFF

J: TRBJ2-2
V: TRBV18
CDR3: CASKSWDSQNTGELFF

J: TRBJ1-1
V: TRBV7-3
CDR3: CASSSDRENTEAFF

J: TRBJ1-3
V: TRBV6-6
CDR3: CASSYSYRGSSGNTIYF

J: TRBJ2-5
V: TRBV10-3
CDR3: CAIGSAGLAGGHGTQYF

J: TRBJ2-1
V: TRBV7-6
CDR3: CASSRGSGFNEQFF

J: TRBJ1-4
V: TRBV7-9
CDR3: CASSLDRRRGEGKLFF

J: TRBJ2-5
V: TRBV4-3
CDR3: CASSQRTSAEETQYF

J: TRBJ2-5
V: TRBV7-9
CDR3: CASSLSRLSAGGLETQYF

J: TRBJ2-5
V: TRBV28
CDR3: CASNRQGASETQYF

J: TRBJ2-7
V: TRBV7-2
CDR3: CASSLSAGSMAYEQYF

J: TRBJ2-3
V: TRBV7-2
CDR3: CASSLGTGVTDTQYF

J: TRBJ1-5
V: TRBV12-3/TRBV12-4
CDR3: CASSFGGQGAWSNQPQHF

J: TRBJ1-1
V: TRBV2
CDR3: CASRGTGGYTEAFF

J: TRBJ2-3
V: TRBV5-1
CDR3: CASSGGRGTDTQYF

J: TRBJ1-6
V: TRBV6-6
CDR3: CASSYSPGQGNSPLHF

J: TRBJ2-2
V: TRBV6-2/TRBV6-3
CDR3: CASGDGNHQAGELFF

J: TRBJ2-5
V: TRBV2
CDR3: CASRNDRETQYF

J: TRBJ2-1
V: TRBV5-1
CDR3: CASSPPGGAYNEQFF

J: TRBJ1-2
V: TRBV9
CDR3: CASSVVSQPGLYGYTF

J: TRBJ1-2
V: TRBV7-2
CDR3: CASSLAGGYNTF

J: TRBJ2-2
V: TRBV12-3/TRBV12-4
CDR3: CASTTGGTVTGELFF

J: TRBJ1-2
V: TRBV28
CDR3: CASSSPGTANYGYTF

J: TRBJ2-7
V: TRBV29-1
CDR3: CSVEDSADEQYF

J: TRBJ2-2
V: TRBV2
CDR3: CASSGEIAGELFF

J: TRBJ2-5
V: TRBV7-2
CDR3: CASSLLLAGLLGTQYF

J: TRBJ2-7
V: TRBV20-1
CDR3: CSASKAGAREQYF

J: TRBJ2-3
V: TRBV7-9
CDR3: CASNPQSTDTQYF

J: TRBJ1-2
V: TRBV7-9
CDR3: CASRPGVVYGYTF

J: TRBJ2-3
V: TRBV5-1
CDR3: CASSLDKDLGEYF

J: TRBJ2-1
V: TRBV4-1
CDR3: CASSQIPGLENEQFF

J: TRBJ2-6
V: TRBV7-6
CDR3: CASSPQGANVLTF

J: TRBJ1-6
V: TRBV14
CDR3: CASPPGRGDYNSPLHF

J: TRBJ1-1
V: TRBV7-9
CDR3: CASSIGGDTEAFF

J: TRBJ2-3
V: TRBV6-4
CDR3: CASSFEGRPTDTQYF

J: TRBJ1-1
V: TRBV24-1
CDR3: CATTQGAVTEAFF

J: TRBJ1-1
V: TRBV7-2
CDR3: CASSRNLDRGAFF

J: TRBJ2-5
V: TRBV20-1
CDR3: CSALSGGPQETQYF

J: TRBJ2-7
V: TRBV4-3
CDR3: CASSQDLGTTAYEQYF

J: TRBJ1-5
V: TRBV12-3/TRBV12-4
CDR3: CASSRRQGARQPQHF

J: TRBJ1-1
V: TRBV7-9
CDR3: CASSRQGARGTEAFF

J: TRBJ1-6
V: TRBV5-1
CDR3: CASSLEQPGSPLHF

J: TRBJ2-3
V: TRBV5-1
CDR3: CASSLALGGRADTQYF

J: TRBJ1-4
V: TRBV27
CDR3: CASSSLGEGEEKLFF

J: TRBJ2-3
V: TRBV4-1
CDR3: CASSQSASGSTDTQYF

J: TRBJ2-1
V: TRBV6-5
CDR3: CASSLTGTSGISGNEQFF

J: TRBJ2-2
V: TRBV5-1
CDR3: CASSLAAVNTGELFF

J: TRBJ2-2
V: TRBV4-1
CDR3: CASSPSGGYPGELFF

J: TRBJ2-3
V: TRBV11-2
CDR3: CASSSPSRGTDTQYF